These T cell receptor beta chains were read from a single sample in a study of blood T cells in healthy people across ages. In TCRdb, the 5' RACE reads were re-called with MiXCR into one record per CDR3 protein. Of under 850,000 distinct CDR3 sequences listed, under 40% are singletons. Sample: blood. All receptors come from a man between 18 and 29 years old in good health. The CDR3 runs from the conserved cysteine through the conserved F or W. Fields, in order: clone size, V gene, D gene, CDR3 length, J gene, CDR3 DNA, CDR3 protein. A D gene is named only where the DNA matches it firmly. Size is stated for part of the rows, as once, few or many counts, or as a class when the clone is expanded.

>-|TRBV19|-|13|TRBJ2-5
TGTGCCAGTAGAAGGGGGGGTCAGGAGACCCAGTACTTC
CASRRGGQETQYF
>-|TRBV6-6|TRBD1|15|TRBJ2-2
TGTGCCGCCACCCCGACAGGGGCGAACACCGGGGAGCTGTTTTTT
CAATPTGANTGELFF
>-|TRBV27|-|15|TRBJ2-7
TGTGCCAGCACCCATAGGGGGGGCGCTTATGACGAGCAGTACTTC
CASTHRGGAYDEQYF
>few|TRBV20-1|-|14|TRBJ1-2
TGCAGTGCTAGAGATGCCCCGACAGGTTGTGGCTACACCTTC
CSARDAPTGCGYTF
>few|TRBV3-1|TRBD1|17|TRBJ2-5
TGTGCCAGCAGCCAAGAGGCCCGGGACAGCCATTACAATGAGCAGTACTTC
CASSQEARDSHYNEQYF
>once|TRBV25-1|TRBD1|15|TRBJ2-5
TGTGCCAGCAGTGAAGCAGGGGACAGCCAAGAGACCCAGTACTTC
CASSEAGDSQETQYF
>-|TRBV7-9|TRBD1|15|TRBJ2-1
TGTGCCAGCAGCGCTGACAGGGGGCGCGGGAATGAGCAGTTCTTC
CASSADRGRGNEQFF
>-|TRBV18|-|13|TRBJ1-2
TGTGCCAGCTCACCGGACCAAATCTATGGCTACACCTTC
CASSPDQIYGYTF
>-|TRBV20-1|TRBD1|16|TRBJ2-3
TGCAGTGCCAGAGGGGGCGGAGCGGACAGCACAGATACGCAGTATTTT
CSARGGGADSTDTQYF
>-|TRBV6-6|-|13|TRBJ2-7
TGTGCCAGCAGCAACAGGCCCTCCTACGAGCAGTACTTC
CASSNRPSYEQYF
>-|TRBV5-5|-|13|TRBJ2-3
TGTGCCAGCAGCGCCCCCGACACAGATACGCAGTATTTT
CASSAPDTDTQYF
>few|TRBV4-2|-|16|TRBJ2-1
TGTGCCAGCAGCCAAGAAGGGGGGGGTGACCAGAATGAGCAGTTCTTC
CASSQEGGGDQNEQFF
>few|TRBV11-2|-|15|TRBJ2-7
TGTGCCAGCAGTTACGGGACACCTACCTCCTACGAGCAGTACTTC
CASSYGTPTSYEQYF
>few|TRBV20-1|TRBD1|15|TRBJ1-1
TGCAGTGCTAGGAAAACAGGGGGGTTTAACTCTGAAGCTTTCTTT
CSARKTGGFNSEAFF
>-|TRBV6-5|-|14|TRBJ2-7
TGTGCCAGCAGTCCTCGGAACAGAGCCTACGAGCAGTACTTC
CASSPRNRAYEQYF
>few|TRBV10-3|-|16|TRBJ2-3
TGTGCCATCAGTGAGTCTTTCGGCAGACGCACAGATACGCAGTATTTT
CAISESFGRRTDTQYF
>-|TRBV12-3/TRBV12-4|-|13|TRBJ1-2
TGTGCCAGCAGTTTAGCGCCACCCTATGGCTACACCTTC
CASSLAPPYGYTF
>many|TRBV27|TRBD2|13|TRBJ2-7
TGTGCCAGCAGCCCTACTAGCGGGGCCGAGCAGTACTTC
CASSPTSGAEQYF
>-|TRBV5-5|TRBD1|16|TRBJ2-5
TGTGCCAGCAGCTACGACGACAGGGTTAAGTACAATGAGCAGTACTTC
CASSYDDRVKYNEQYF
>-|TRBV27|TRBD1|15|TRBJ1-5
TGTGCCAGCAGAGGGACAGGGGGGTTCAATCAGCCCCAGCATTTT
CASRGTGGFNQPQHF
>-|TRBV28|-|15|TRBJ2-5
TGTGCCAGCAGTTCCCCCGCAGCGCTCCAAAAGACCCAGTACTTC
CASSSPAALQKTQYF
>-|TRBV2|TRBD1|16|TRBJ2-6
TGTGCCAGCAGCCTGGACAGGGGCGGTGGGGCCAACGTCCTGACTTTC
CASSLDRGGGANVLTF
>few|TRBV12-3/TRBV12-4|-|14|TRBJ1-2
TGTGCCAGCAGTTTAGCGCGGGCAGACGATGGCTACACCTTC
CASSLARADDGYTF
>few|TRBV20-1|-|16|TRBJ1-1
TGCAGTGCTAGAGATCCTTGGGGGGGCGAGAGCACTGAAGCTTTCTTT
CSARDPWGGESTEAFF
>-|TRBV4-2|TRBD2|15|TRBJ2-7
TGTGCCAGCAGTCCAGGACTAGTTGGTGGGTACGAGCAGTACTTC
CASSPGLVGGYEQYF
>few|TRBV30|-|15|TRBJ1-6
TGTGCCTGGAGTACGAGGGGTTCCTATAATTCACCCCTCCACTTT
CAWSTRGSYNSPLHF